This entry lists 6 T cell receptor beta chains sequenced from one sample in a study of T cells in narcolepsy. TCRdb's copy holds only in-frame clones and misses some; the assay was immunoSEQ multiplex PCR. The data show tens of thousands of clones, with around 89% seen just once and around 1.3% held by the top ten. Sequencing used CD45RA- memory CD4+ T cells from PBMCs. The source of these receptors is a human donor with narcolepsy.

The rearrangement joins TRBV19 to TRBJ1-5; 7 bases are shared with TRBD1. The CDR3 runs 16 residues. The V segment lost 1 base and the J segment 0 bases; nucleotides outside the gene matches: 3. Germline V gene sequence: CDR1 LNHDA, CDR2 SQIVND (reference sequence). The CDR3 is CASSIGRGPSNQPQHF. Here the CDR3 DNA reads TGTGCCAGTAGTATAGGGAGGGGGCCTAGCAATCAGCCCCAGCATTTT.

The chain carries TRBV12-5 and TRBJ2-2; no reliable D call. Per the germline V gene, CDR1 is LGHNT and CDR2 is FRNRAP. V lost 0 bases to trimming and J lost 1 base, with 9 bases between them. The CDR3 consists of 16 residues. The CDR3 reads CASGLVLERNTGELFF. For the CDR3, the DNA is TGTGCTAGTGGTTTGGTACTTGAGAGGAACACCGGGGAGCTGTTTTTT.

V and J are TRBV11-2 and TRBJ2-3; D may match TRBD1 or TRBD2 (5 bases each). Germline V gene lookup returns CDR1 SGHAT and CDR2 FQNNGV. The CDR3 is 15 residues long. The V end was cut by 5 bases, the J end by 1 base, with 13 bases between. The CDR3 loop is CASSEGSLGTDTQYF. The CDR3, as DNA: TGTGCCAGCAGCGAGGGGTCTCTGGGCACAGATACGCAGTATTTT.

This clone turned up a few times. Mismatch with germline at one junction end may stem from a read error. The rearrangement links TRBV25-1 to TRBJ1-2, with D hard to call. The germline gives CDR1 MGHDK, CDR2 SYGVNS. The CDR3 loop spans 11 amino acids. CDR3 sequence reads: CASSEMKRIYF. The CDR3 DNA is TGTGCCAGCAGTGAAATGAAACGGATTTATTTC.

The rearrangement links TRBV5-1 to TRBJ1-1, with D uncertain. The CDR3 sequence is 14 residues long. The V gene's germline CDR1 is SGHRS and CDR2 YFSETQ. V was shortened by 1 base and J by 1 base, with 8 bases between the two germline ends. The CDR3 nucleotides read TGCGCCAGCAGCTTGCGGGATGCGAACACTGAAGCTTTCTTT. This sequence encodes CASSLRDANTEAFF.

Only a few counts were recorded for this clone. V gene TRBV18 combines with J gene TRBJ1-4, with 8 bases fitting TRBD1. The CDR3 is 16 residues long. V shed 3 bases and J 2 bases; nucleotides not matched to a gene: 5. Germline V CDR1 and CDR2: KGHSH, LQKENI. The CDR3 sequence: CASSPGQGVTNEKLFF. CDR3 coding DNA: TGTGCCAGCTCACCCGGACAGGGAGTTACTAATGAAAAACTGTTTTTT.